This T cell receptor (beta chain) was captured by sequencing in a study of cytomegalovirus exposure and HLA in healthy donors. V dropped 4 bases and J dropped 4 bases, with 19 bases sitting between them. The germline CDR1 and CDR2 sequences are SGHDN and FVKESK. The CDR3 has 16 residues. Use of 60 Vbeta and 13 Jbeta primers characterized the PCR. Some clones are missing from TCRdb's copy, which holds only in-frame ones; the method was immunoSEQ multiplex PCR. The table records 95,000 to 120,000 clones, 82% of them present only once. The J gene is TRBJ1-1, the V gene TRBV14, with a tentative D call TRBD1 (5 bases). The sequencing input was PBMCs. This TCR was sampled from a young woman in good health and CMV-seronegative. The DNA for the CDR3 is TGTGCCAGCAGCCCTTATAGCGGGGGGTTGAGCACTGAAGCTTTCTTT. Its translation: CASSPYSGGLSTEAFF.